The 11 T cell receptor beta chains below were found in one sample sequenced in a study of control samples from healthy donors and cancer patients. Some clones are missing from TCRdb's copy, which holds only in-frame ones; the method was immunoSEQ multiplex PCR. The table lists about 190,000 clones, 91% of them singletons, with roughly 1.9% in the top ten. Sequencing used blood. The receptors were sampled from a young man in good health.

This clone was seen just once. The chain joins TRBV9 to TRBJ2-2, with D unresolved. This CDR3 has 13 residues. Trimming pared 1 base from V and 3 bases from J, leaving 4 bases between. Germline assignment: CDR1 SGDLS and CDR2 YYNGEE. CDR3 region: CASSVTYTGELFF. The CDR3 coding sequence is TGTGCCAGCAGCGTAACGTACACCGGGGAGCTGTTTTTT.

The rearrangement links TRBV7-9 to TRBJ2-5, with D tentatively TRBD1 (5 bases). The CDR3 spans 14 residues. Trimming pared 0 bases from V and 5 bases from J, leaving 10 bases between. Germline lookup yields CDR1 SEHNR and CDR2 FQNEAQ (reference sequence). DNA of the CDR3: TGTGCCAGCAGCTTAGCAGGGGCTGAGGAGACCCAGTACTTC. Translation gives CASSLAGAEETQYF.

This chain connects TRBV6-5 to TRBJ1-6, with a weak D call TRBD1 (5 bases). Trimming removed 4 bases from V and 9 bases from J, with 7 bases in between. Germline-derived CDR1 and CDR2 are MNHEY and SVGAGI. CDR3 length equals 12 residues. The CDR3 DNA reads as TGTGCCAGCAGTTCTGGGGGTTCACCCCTCCACTTT. This sequence encodes CASSSGGSPLHF.

The chain employs TRBV19 and TRBJ1-1, with D unclear. Germline assignment: CDR1 LNHDA and CDR2 SQIVND (reference sequence). This CDR3 contains 15 residues. The V gene lost 2 bases and the J gene lost 1 base, with 11 bases spanning the gap. CDR3 nucleotide sequence: TGTGCCAGTAGTATATCTCCTTCAGGGAACACTGAAGCTTTCTTT. It is translated as CASSISPSGNTEAFF. Using reference TRBV19 and TRBJ1-1 for the parts outside the CDR3, the full variable domain is DGGITQSPKYLFRKEGQNVTLSCEQNLNHDAMYWYRQDPGQGLRLIYYSQIVNDFQKGDIAEGYSVSREKKESFPLTVTSAQKNPTAFYLCASSISPSGNTEAFFGQGTRLTVV.

The chain joins TRBV30 to TRBJ1-2, with D perhaps TRBD1 (5 bases). The CDR3 totals 13 residues. The ends were cut back, 7 bases at V and 6 bases at J, with 18 bases in the middle. Germline V gene sequence: CDR1 GTSNPN, CDR2 SVGIG (reference sequence). CDR3 loop: CASGTQGWNGYTF. The CDR3 region has the DNA TGTGCCTCCGGGACTCAGGGCTGGAATGGCTACACCTTC.

The rearrangement joins TRBV5-5 to TRBJ2-3, with D possibly matching TRBD2 (7 bases). The CDR3 runs to 20 residues. Germline loops: CDR1 SGHKS, CDR2 YYEKEE (reference sequence). Between the trimmed V and J ends, which lost 4 bases and 3 bases, there was a span of 30 bases. The CDR3 reads CASSTRGGGGVVGMTDTQYF. CDR3 bases: TGTGCCAGCAGCACCCGAGGGGGAGGGGGTGTTGTAGGTATGACAGATACGCAGTATTTT.

The V and J genes are TRBV15 and TRBJ1-5; 7 nucleotides agree with TRBD1. V trimming: 3 bases; J trimming: 3 bases; junction bases outside the gene matches: 5. The germline V gene encodes CDR1 LNHNV and CDR2 YYDKDF (reference sequence). This CDR3 is 15 amino acids long. CDR3 DNA sequence: TGTGCCACCAGCAGGGAGGGACAGCCCAATCAGCCCCAGCATTTT. This gives the protein CATSREGQPNQPQHF.

J is TRBJ2-5 and V is TRBV10-3; D is undetermined. The CDR3 spans 14 residues. Germline assignment: CDR1 ENHRY and CDR2 SYGVKD. V was shortened by 4 bases and J by 2 bases, with 11 bases between the two germline ends. Written as DNA, the CDR3 is TGTGCCATCAGTGTAGGGTCGGAGCAAGAGACCCAGTACTTC. Translated, it gives CAISVGSEQETQYF.

The rearrangement uses TRBV9 and TRBJ1-2; TRBD1 might be the D (6 bases). Germline lookup yields CDR1 SGDLS and CDR2 YYNGEE. The germline V and J ends were trimmed by 0 bases and 4 bases, with 10 bases remaining between them. This CDR3 comprises 14 residues. In DNA, the CDR3 is TGTGCCAGCAGCGTAGCTACAGGGCCCTATGGCTACACCTTC. It encodes CASSVATGPYGYTF. Drawing the rest from reference TRBV9 and TRBJ1-2, the complete variable domain is DSGVTQTPKHLITATGQRVTLRCSPRSGDLSVYWYQQSLDQGLQFLIQYYNGEERAKGNILERFSAQQFPDLHSELNLSSLELGDSALYFCASSVATGPYGYTFGSGTRLTVV.

The V and J genes are TRBV6-5 and TRBJ1-2; the D is unclear. Trimming cost V 6 bases and J 2 bases, with 10 bases left between them. CDR1 is MNHEY and CDR2 is SVGAGI in the germline V gene. The CDR3 covers 13 residues. CDR3 sequence (DNA): TGTGCCAGCAGAGAGCATAACAACTATGGCTACACCTTC. Amino acids: CASREHNNYGYTF.

The J gene is TRBJ2-7, the V gene TRBV29-1; 11 bases line up with TRBD2. Germline-derived CDR1 and CDR2 are SQVTM and ANQGSEA. This CDR3 has 15 residues. V was pared by 0 bases and J by 4 bases, with 5 bases of the junction left unmatched. The CDR3 region has the DNA TGCAGCGTTGAAGAGTCGGCTAGCGGGGGGTACGAGCAGTACTTC. Translating gives CSVEESASGGYEQYF.